Reported below is one TCR beta chain. Original processing methods: Reference gene primer amplification yielded estimated nucleated cell counts. Using immunoSEQ multiplex PCR, the repertoire was profiled, and TCRdb retains in-frame clones only, with some absent. That table gives V, J and clone size, and the DNA gave D and trimming. The sample lists 300,000 to 350,000 clones, approximately 83% occurring once. The J segment lost 4 bases and the V segment lost 7 bases, leaving 7 bases of the junction unmatched. This CDR3 spans 14 amino acids. Germline-derived CDR1 and CDR2 are SGDLS and YYNGEE. The data derive from a study of blood T cell repertoires in COVID-19. Whole-study context: The United States, Italy and Spain provided the acute and convalescent COVID-19 samples.

Among Cohort 3 donors, those recovered had two negative PCRs, clearance, or symptom resolution. This receptor was identified in a young man who had recovered from COVID-19. Sequenced input: PBMCs or T cells enriched from blood (not recorded which). This sequence joins TRBV9 and TRBJ1-4; 7 bases match TRBD1. This CDR3 reads CASARDSDNEKLFF. The CDR3 nucleotides are TGTGCCAGCGCTCGGGACAGCGATAATGAAAAACTGTTTTTT.